Each of the 21 T cell receptor beta chains below was sequenced from the same sample in a study of blood T cell repertoires in COVID-19. The repertoire was sequenced with immunoSEQ multiplex PCR; TCRdb's copy has only in-frame clones and lacks some. The sample has about 350,000 clones, 75% to 90% seen once. Input material: peripheral blood. These TCRs come from a woman aged 55-69 years with COVID-19, enrolled during active disease.

The rearrangement uses TRBV7-3 and TRBJ1-3, with a possible D match to TRBD1 (5 bases). The length of the CDR3 is 14 residues. The germline V gene has CDR1 SGHTA and CDR2 FQGTGA. Trimming cost V 2 bases and J 6 bases, with 11 bases left between them. The CDR3 DNA follows: TGTGCCAGCAGCTTAGGGGCAGCTCCAAACACCATATATTTT. Protein: CASSLGAAPNTIYF.

This sequence joins TRBV5-5 and TRBJ2-2; perhaps TRBD2 as D (6 bases). This CDR3 has 17 residues. Germline V lookup: CDR1 SGHKS, CDR2 YYEKEE (reference sequence). The V and J ends lost 2 bases and 5 bases respectively, with 19 bases between them. CDR3 amino acids: CASSFRATRDITGELFF. The CDR3 coding sequence is TGTGCCAGCAGCTTTCGGGCTACGCGGGATATAACCGGGGAGCTGTTTTTT.

The chain employs TRBV2 and TRBJ1-2; 11 bases agree with TRBD1. Germline V gene data show CDR1 as SNHLY and CDR2 as FYNNEI. This CDR3 has 13 residues. V was pared by 8 bases and J by 4 bases, with 3 bases of the junction left unmatched. The chain's CDR3 is CASGGQGVYGYTF. The CDR3, as DNA: TGTGCCAGCGGGGGACAGGGGGTCTATGGCTACACCTTC.

A few counts support this clone. The chain uses TRBV7-2 and TRBJ2-4; tentatively, D is TRBD1 (7 bases). The V end lost 4 bases, the J end lost 3 bases, and 16 bases lay between the germline ends. CDR3 length equals 16 residues. The germline CDR1 and CDR2 sequences are SGHTA and FQGNSA. In DNA form, the CDR3 reads TGTGCCAGCAGCTCCAGGGGGGCCCCAAGCAAAAACATTCAGTACTTC. Its protein is CASSSRGAPSKNIQYF.

The chain has TRBV9 and TRBJ2-7; possible D gene TRBD1, 6 bases. V was shortened by 0 bases and J by 6 bases, with 13 bases between the two germline ends. The CDR3 runs 14 residues. Germline V CDR1 and CDR2: SGDLS, YYNGEE. Written as DNA, the CDR3 is TGTGCCAGCAGCGTAGGCGTCAGGGGCCCCGAGCAGTACTTC. Translating gives CASSVGVRGPEQYF.

The chain is built from TRBV10-3 and TRBJ1-2, with TRBD1 matching over 9 bases. Germline V CDR1 and CDR2: ENHRY, SYGVKD. The CDR3 runs to 15 residues. The V gene end was trimmed by 2 bases and the J gene end by 8 bases; junction bases not matched to a gene: 9. The CDR3 reads CAISETGQGRGGYTF. The DNA of the CDR3 is TGTGCCATCAGTGAGACGGGACAGGGCCGTGGGGGCTACACCTTC.

This clone was seen only a few times. The chain has TRBV12-3 or TRBV12-4 and TRBJ1-4, with D possibly TRBD1 on 5 matching bases. V was pared by 4 bases and J by 8 bases, with 11 bases between. The CDR3 runs 13 residues. CDR3 sequence: CASSSGFGEKLFF. In nucleotides, the CDR3 is TGTGCCAGCAGTTCAGGGTTCGGCGAAAAACTGTTTTTT.

The chain employs TRBV21-1 and TRBJ2-1; the table calls TRBD1, which could not be checked here. TRBV21-1 is labeled a pseudogene. CDR3 size: 18 residues. The CDR3 region has the DNA TGTGCCAGCAGCAAAGGAAATAAGTTGCAGGGCATTGGGAATGAGCAGTTCTTC. Residues: CASSKGNKLQGIGNEQFF.

This chain links TRBV25-1 with TRBJ1-3; no firm D call. The V end was cut by 4 bases, the J end by 5 bases, with 12 bases between. The CDR3 extends over 14 amino acids. The germline gives CDR1 MGHDK, CDR2 SYGVNS. The CDR3 DNA reads as TGTGCCAGCAGTGCTACGAACAGTAGAAACACCATATATTTT. Translated, it gives CASSATNSRNTIYF.

This clone was recorded a few times. The V and J genes are TRBV30 and TRBJ1-1, with 7 bases matching TRBD1. V gave up 1 base and J gave up 4 bases; unmatched junction bases: 6. The CDR3 consists of 14 residues. CDR1 is GTSNPN, CDR2 SVGIG, per germline (reference sequence). The CDR3 DNA follows: TGTGCCTGGAGTGGGGTACAGGGGAGCACTGAAGCTTTCTTT. Translation gives CAWSGVQGSTEAFF. The full variable domain, completed using reference TRBV30 and TRBJ1-1, is SQTIHQWPATLVQPVGSPLSLECTVEGTSNPNLYWYRQAAGRGLQLLFYSVGIGQISSEVPQNLSASRPQDRQFILSSKKLLLSDSGFYLCAWSGVQGSTEAFFGQGTRLTVV.

This clone came up once. The J gene is TRBJ2-5, the V gene TRBV7-6; maybe TRBD2 (6 bases). Trimming pared 5 bases from V and 5 bases from J, leaving 18 bases between. Germline lookup yields CDR1 SGHVS and CDR2 FNYEAQ. This CDR3 has 15 amino acids. CDR3 region: CASSPVGAGGETQYF. CDR3 coding DNA: TGTGCCAGCAGCCCCGTTGGAGCCGGAGGGGAGACCCAGTACTTC.

The V call is TRBV29-1, the J call TRBJ2-5, with D perhaps matching TRBD1 (6 bases). Per the germline V gene, CDR1 is SQVTM and CDR2 is ANQGSEA. Trimming left V 6 bases short and J 1 base short, with 9 bases between. The length of the CDR3 is 12 residues. CDR3 residues: CSVGQLQETQYF. The CDR3 DNA reads TGCAGCGTCGGACAGCTCCAAGAGACCCAGTACTTC.

CDR3 nucleotides: TGTGCCAGCTCACCACCGGGCACAGTCCCTGAAGCTTTCTTT. Translating it yields CASSPPGTVPEAFF. The genes are TRBV18 and TRBJ1-1; D is unclear. CDR3 size: 14 residues. Trimming left V 0 bases short and J 6 bases short, with 11 bases between. Per germline, CDR1 KGHSH and CDR2 LQKENI. The full variable domain, its missing parts supplied by reference TRBV18 and TRBJ1-1, is NAGVMQNPRHLVRRRGQEARLRCSPMKGHSHVYWYRQLPEEGLKFMVYLQKENIIDESGMPKERFSAEFPKEGPSILRIQQVVRGDSAAYFCASSPPGTVPEAFFGQGTRLTVV.

The CDR3 bases are TGTGCCAGCTCACCATCTCGGGGGGGTTACGAGCAGTACTTC. It is translated as CASSPSRGGYEQYF. The chain recombines TRBV18 with TRBJ2-7; 8 bases align to TRBD2. The V and J ends lost 2 bases and 4 bases, in that order; junction bases with no gene match: 4. The CDR3 length is 14 residues. Germline-derived CDR1 and CDR2 are KGHSH and LQKENI.

This clone was recorded only once. The rearrangement joins TRBV3-1 (or the pseudogene TRBV3-2) to TRBJ2-7, with 10 bases aligning to TRBD1. Per the germline V gene, CDR1 is LGHDT and CDR2 is YNNKEL (reference sequence). V was pared by 4 bases and J by 5 bases, with 5 bases of the junction left unmatched. This CDR3 is built from 14 residues. The CDR3 protein is CASSRRQGAHEQYF. As DNA, the CDR3 is TGTGCCAGCAGCCGCCGACAGGGGGCCCACGAGCAGTACTTC.

This chain uses TRBV7-9 with TRBJ2-2; 9 bases match TRBD1. Per the germline V gene, CDR1 is SEHNR and CDR2 is FQNEAQ (reference sequence). V dropped 4 bases and J dropped 3; count of bases not matched to a gene: 6. The CDR3 contains 16 residues. The CDR3, as DNA: TGTGCCAGCAGCTCCACAGGGGGCGAGCACACCGGGGAGCTGTTTTTT. Amino acid sequence: CASSSTGGEHTGELFF.

The CDR3, as DNA: TGTGCCAGTAGTGCAAGGACTAGCGGGGGCGCAGGCACAGATACGCAGTATTTT. Translating gives CASSARTSGGAGTDTQYF. The V call is TRBV19, the J call TRBJ2-3; 13 bases map to TRBD2. The V segment lost 5 bases and the J segment 1 base; nucleotides outside the gene matches: 9. Germline CDR1 is LNHDA and CDR2 is SQIVND (reference sequence). The CDR3 totals 18 residues.

The V call is TRBV7-9, the J call TRBJ1-1, with 8 bases lining up with TRBD1. This CDR3 spans 18 amino acids. V shed 3 bases and J 0 bases; nucleotides not matched to a gene: 12. Germline V lookup: CDR1 SEHNR, CDR2 FQNEAQ (reference sequence). CDR3: CASSFLGTGPNLNTEAFF. CDR3 coding DNA: TGTGCCAGCAGCTTTCTTGGGACAGGTCCGAACCTGAACACTGAAGCTTTCTTT.

This chain links TRBV14 with TRBJ2-5, with 10 positions matching TRBD1. The CDR3 runs to 15 residues. V was clipped by 6 bases and J by 4 bases; unmatched bases: 8. From germline, CDR1 is SGHDN and CDR2 FVKESK. CDR3 coding DNA: TGTGCCAGCAGTCCGCGGACAGGGGGGATAGAGACCCAGTACTTC. Residues: CASSPRTGGIETQYF.

V and J are TRBV7-9 and TRBJ1-1; D is ambiguous. The CDR3 covers 13 residues. CDR1 SEHNR and CDR2 FQNEAQ come from the germline V gene (reference sequence). Trimming took 6 bases from V and 6 from J, leaving 14 bases between them. The CDR3 protein is CASSRSGGSEAFF. CDR3 nucleotide sequence: TGTGCCAGCAGTAGATCCGGAGGGTCTGAAGCTTTCTTT.

The chain employs TRBV15 and TRBJ2-7; a possible D gene is TRBD2 (6 bases). Per the germline V gene, CDR1 is LNHNV and CDR2 is YYDKDF (reference sequence). Trimming took off 1 base at V and 3 bases at J, with 13 bases between the two ends. CDR3 length equals 15 residues. CDR3 loop: CATSRGFREVYEQYF. The CDR3 coding sequence is TGTGCCACCAGCAGAGGTTTCAGGGAGGTCTACGAGCAGTACTTC.